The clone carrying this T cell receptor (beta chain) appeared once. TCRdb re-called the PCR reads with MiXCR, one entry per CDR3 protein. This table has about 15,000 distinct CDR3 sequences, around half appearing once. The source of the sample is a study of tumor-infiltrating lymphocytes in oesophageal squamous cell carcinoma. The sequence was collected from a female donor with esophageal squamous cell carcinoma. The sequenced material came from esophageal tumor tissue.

CDR3 amino acids: CASSLGGQGLNYGYTF. The CDR3 bases are TGCGCCAGCAGCTTGGGGGGACAGGGATTGAACTATGGCTACACCTTC. This chain uses TRBV5-1 with TRBJ2-7; TRBD1 aligns across 9 bases. The end of the DNA aligns better with TRBJ1-2, so the J call may be wrong. The CDR3 loop spans 16 amino acids. The germline CDR1 and CDR2 sequences are SGHRS and YFSETQ.